The rows below give T cell receptor beta chains drawn from one sample of a study of tissue T cells after allogeneic stem cell transplantation. Generated by immunoSEQ multiplex PCR, the TCRdb table keeps only in-frame clones and is missing some. The top ten clones hold under 25% of a sample with about 2,800 clones, less than 80% of them seen once. Sequencing used duodenal tissue, obtained at autopsy. The source is a male patient at least 60 years old with steroid-refractory graft-versus-host disease after an allogeneic stem cell transplant. Some T cells may be transferred from the graft donor. Both conserved end residues are part of each CDR3. D genes are given only for firm matches. Size tells how often a clone was seen (once, few, many) or the class of an expanded clone, and some rows leave it out.

abundance,v_gene,j_gene,d_gene,CDR3aa,CDR3nt
.,TRBV27,TRBJ2-2,TRBD1,CASSPGTGQGGELFF,TGTGCCAGCAGTCCAGGGACAGGGCAGGGCGGGGAGCTGTTTTTT
.,TRBV19,TRBJ1-4,.,CASSMRGLLLAESNEKLFF,TGTGCCAGTAGTATGAGGGGACTCCTGTTGGCAGAGAGTAATGAAAAACTGTTTTTT
.,TRBV20-1,TRBJ1-2,.,CSASGRNGYTF,TGCAGTGCTAGTGGCAGAAACGGCTACACCTTC
.,TRBV5-5,TRBJ2-5,TRBD1,CASRRGTGRETQYF,TGTGCCAGCAGGCGGGGGACAGGGCGAGAGACCCAGTACTTC
few,TRBV9,TRBJ2-2,.,CASSVRQATGELFF,TGTGCCAGCAGCGTGCGACAGGCGACCGGGGAGCTGTTTTTT
.,TRBV2,TRBJ1-1,TRBD1,CASKRTGGVGTEAFF,TGTGCCAGCAAAAGGACAGGGGGCGTAGGCACTGAAGCTTTCTTT
.,TRBV7-2,TRBJ1-2,TRBD1,CASNPGQRYYGYTF,TGTGCCAGCAACCCGGGACAGCGCTACTATGGCTACACCTTC
.,TRBV15,TRBJ2-4,.,CATSRDDGILAKNIQYF,TGTGCCACCAGCAGAGATGACGGAATTCTAGCCAAAAACATTCAGTACTTC
once,TRBV5-4,TRBJ1-1,TRBD1,CASSSGQANTEAFF,TGTGCCAGCAGCTCGGGACAGGCGAACACTGAAGCTTTCTTT
.,TRBV15,TRBJ2-2,.,CATSRGRGNTGELFF,TGTGCCACCAGCAGAGGGCGGGGGAACACCGGGGAGCTGTTTTTT
few,TRBV6-5,TRBJ2-7,.,CASRRNQVEQYF,TGTGCCAGCAGACGCAACCAAGTGGAGCAGTACTTC
large,TRBV27,TRBJ1-1,TRBD1,CASSSRQGARWKNTEAFF,TGTGCCAGCAGTTCCCGACAGGGGGCGAGGTGGAAGAACACTGAAGCTTTCTTT
.,TRBV7-8,TRBJ2-2,.,CASSQVSGRIAGELFF,TGTGCCAGCTCCCAGGTATCGGGGCGGATTGCCGGGGAGCTGTTTTTT
.,TRBV19,TRBJ1-4,TRBD1,CASSPRGTGPEKLFF,TGTGCCAGTAGTCCACGGGGGACAGGTCCTGAAAAACTGTTTTTT
.,TRBV20-1,TRBJ2-7,.,CSAYRPYEQYF,TGCAGTGCTTACCGCCCCTACGAGCAGTACTTC
.,TRBV7-9,TRBJ1-2,TRBD1,CASRQDRGRLSGYTF,TGTGCCAGCAGACAGGACAGGGGCCGTTTGAGCGGCTACACCTTC
.,TRBV3-1/TRBV3-2,TRBJ2-2,.,CASSQEAKSSTGELFF,TGTGCCAGCAGCCAAGAGGCCAAGAGTTCCACCGGGGAGCTGTTTTTT
once,TRBV19,TRBJ2-6,.,CASSIMSGANVLTF,TGTGCCAGTAGTATTATGTCTGGGGCCAACGTCCTGACTTTC
.,TRBV5-6,TRBJ1-6,.,CASRTYNSPLHF,TGTGCCAGCAGGACGTATAATTCACCCCTCCACTTT
.,TRBV7-9,TRBJ2-2,.,CASSSWGNTGELFF,TGTGCCAGCAGCTCCTGGGGGAACACCGGGGAGCTGTTTTTT
.,TRBV2,TRBJ2-3,TRBD1,CASSPGTASTDTQYF,TGTGCCAGCAGTCCCGGGACAGCTAGCACAGATACGCAGTATTTT
few,TRBV12-3/TRBV12-4,TRBJ1-1,TRBD1,CASRGQANTEAFF,TGTGCCAGCAGGGGACAGGCGAACACTGAAGCTTTCTTT
few,TRBV7-6,TRBJ2-1,TRBD1,CASSSGQTQVNEQFF,TGTGCCAGCAGCTCGGGACAGACCCAAGTCAATGAGCAGTTCTTC
few,TRBV7-9,TRBJ1-1,.,CASSAEVNTEAFF,TGTGCCAGCAGCGCTGAGGTGAACACTGAAGCTTTCTTT
.,TRBV4-3,TRBJ2-7,.,CASSQELGGGGQTYEQYF,TGCGCCAGCAGCCAAGAACTGGGGGGGGGAGGACAGACTTACGAGCAGTACTTC
few,TRBV5-5,TRBJ2-5,.,CASSLVGGQETQYF,TGTGCCAGCAGCTTGGTCGGGGGCCAAGAGACCCAGTACTTC
.,TRBV29-1,TRBJ2-5,TRBD2,CSFYLVGLAGGLETQYF,TGCAGTTTCTACCTGGTTGGACTAGCGGGGGGGCTAGAGACCCAGTACTTC
medium-sized,TRBV6-2/TRBV6-3,TRBJ2-5,.,CASSYFGQETQYF,TGTGCCAGCAGTTATTTCGGTCAAGAGACCCAGTACTTC
.,TRBV6-5,TRBJ1-2,.,CASSRREGQRDGYTF,TGTGCCAGCAGCCGGCGAGAGGGACAAAGAGATGGCTACACCTTC
.,TRBV7-9,TRBJ2-7,.,CASSLEDRAYEQYF,TGTGCCAGCAGCTTAGAGGACAGAGCCTACGAGCAGTACTTC
.,TRBV5-1,TRBJ1-1,.,CASSLASGLNTEAFF,TGCGCCAGCAGCTTGGCCTCAGGGTTGAACACTGAAGCTTTCTTT
.,TRBV11-1,TRBJ2-3,.,CASSLASQGGTDTQYF,TGTGCCAGCAGCTTAGCGAGTCAGGGCGGGACAGATACGCAGTATTTT
.,TRBV4-2,TRBJ2-6,.,CASSQDRISGANVLTF,TGTGCCAGCAGCCAAGATCGTATCTCTGGGGCCAACGTCCTGACTTTC
once,TRBV4-3,TRBJ1-2,TRBD1,CASSTPGTGFGYTF,TGCGCCAGCAGCACTCCCGGGACAGGGTTTGGCTACACCTTC
.,TRBV29-1,TRBJ2-3,.,CSVEDPSVDTQYF,TGCAGCGTTGAAGATCCTAGCGTGGATACGCAGTATTTT
.,TRBV9,TRBJ1-1,TRBD1,CASSVEGANTEAFF,TGTGCCAGCAGCGTAGAGGGGGCGAACACTGAAGCTTTCTTT
.,TRBV5-1,TRBJ2-3,.,CASSLSGLTDTQYF,TGCGCCAGCAGCTTGTCGGGACTCACAGATACGCAGTATTTT
.,TRBV15,TRBJ2-5,TRBD2,CATSRDRVAGVQETQYF,TGTGCCACCAGCAGAGATCGGGTAGCGGGGGTGCAAGAGACCCAGTACTTC
few,TRBV4-3,TRBJ2-7,.,CASSLDVGVSYEQYF,TGCGCCAGCAGCCTAGACGTCGGAGTATCCTACGAGCAGTACTTC
.,TRBV2,TRBJ2-2,.,CASMRVGTTGELFF,TGTGCCAGCATGAGGGTCGGAACAACCGGGGAGCTGTTTTTT
.,TRBV5-6,TRBJ2-1,TRBD1,CASSRWKRQGAVGNEQFF,TGTGCCAGCAGCCGTTGGAAACGACAGGGCGCAGTGGGGAATGAGCAGTTCTTC
.,TRBV7-7,TRBJ2-5,TRBD1,CASSPTGRGETQYF,TGTGCCAGCAGCCCGACAGGGCGCGGAGAGACCCAGTACTTC